This T cell receptor (beta chain) was documented in a study of shared clonotypes between healthy human individuals (dated by TCRdb to about 2020). About the full investigation: Three men and a couple of women, aged 18 to 49 years, made up the cohort. For each donor, CD4 naive and CD4 memory were each run on three plates, CD8 naive on two plates, and CD8 memory on one plate. To estimate repertoire size and how much clonotype sharing occurs between individuals, the study deeply sequenced the blood TCR repertoires of roughly 5 healthy adults. Libraries were prepared and TCR repertoires were sequenced by different laboratories using diverse techniques, in order to increase sequencing depth and limit assay-specific biases. Each donor's leukapheresis produced roughly between roughly 0.85 and 10 billion PBMCs.

The donors were healthy, HIV-negative adults who had no recently reported acute infections or vaccinations. All donors were Caucasian adults living in Nashville, Tennessee, USA. CD4+ T cells were enriched by magnetic negative selection; naive cells were then positively selected on CD45RA, and the negative fraction formed the memory subset. Blood was collected by leukapheresis, and PBMCs were isolated by Ficoll-Histopaque density gradient centrifugation and then cryopreserved in liquid nitrogen vapor phase. Analytical flow cytometry was used to check the purity and quantity of every magnetically sorted T cell population. Each sorted fraction had its genomic DNA isolated and then quantified by UV absorbance on a Nanodrop 2000c. TCR CDR3 regions were amplified from genomic DNA by multiplex PCR using the deep immunoSEQ assay. Extracted genomic DNA from each cell subset was spread evenly across all wells of several immunoSEQ 96-well plates, with each plate serving as a replicate. Each replicate PCR for sorted subsets received about 180 ng genomic DNA, equal to some 32,000 T cell genomes. The purified libraries were quantified using a Qubit 3.0 fluorometer, sized with a Bioanalyzer 2100, and then quantified again using the KAPA Library Quantification kit. A separate single-read 150-cycle Illumina NextSeq 550 flow cell was used to sequence each immunoSEQ 96-well plate. The original pipeline was this. Because the immunoSEQ output included only junctional sequences and no quality scores, the filtering could not be the same as the filtering used for full-length reads. Sequences were annotated with PyIR, a Python wrapper for IgBLAST v1.9, using IMGT germline references to assign V/J genes and CDR3. Reads with weak V/J assignments (E-value above 1e-6), missing CDR3, stop codons, out-of-frame junctions, or ambiguous translated residues were removed. V3J clonotypes were defined by identical inferred V gene, J gene, and CDR3 amino acid sequence. Percentage overlap between repertoires was computed as shared unique clonotypes divided by the size of the smaller repertoire. Three approaches were used to assess repertoire richness: RTK rarefaction, the Chao1 estimator, and Recon v2.1 estimates of unobserved clonotypes. OLGA was used to compute generation probabilities for all TCRbeta clonotypes that the gDNA method yielded from a few donors. The table was pulled from immuneACCESS by TCRdb, which kept in-frame rearrangements only. Such tables lose some clones; where checked, under half of the loss comes from unresolved V genes, and the rest has no known cause. V and J calls plus clone size are reproduced from that table; the DNA served to infer D and trimming. The sample table records about 2.4 million clones; roughly nine tenths of these occur just once. 0.14% of the sample is held by the ten biggest clonotypes.

Overall study results and their limits: The small number of donors limited the genetic and exposure-history diversity represented. Rarefaction of sorted-subset datasets indicated incomplete sequencing despite the large sequencing depth. Sampling was restricted to blood, and TCR repertoires in tissue are likely to differ from TCR repertoires in blood. Larger estimated clonotype richness was generally found for naive subsets than for memory subsets. Clonotypes shared by all four sorted-subset donors showed higher generation probabilities than non-shared clonotypes. Pairwise subsampling led to the expectation that sequencing depth would affect the degree of clonotype sharing among donors. Sharing across several donors was observed for around 5% of naive CD4, over 3% of naive CD8, roughly 2.4% of memory CD4, and about 0.39% of memory CD8 clonotypes.

As regards this clone: Its recognized antigen is unknown. The input lacks base qualities; no much larger clone sits a single base away.

The source is a young man in good health. Sequencing used naive CD4+ T cells sorted from blood. The sample's cell subset or site label is to be understood as: CD45RA+ positively selected.

In nucleotide form, the sequence is TGCGCCAGCAGTGAGTCGACGCCAGGGGGCTTCGAGACCCAGTACTTC. This translates into CASSESTPGGFETQYF. The chain is assembled from TRBV10-2 and TRBJ2-5, with TRBD1 identical over 8 junction bases. The germline V gene sets CDR1 to WSHSY and CDR2 to SAAADI. The CDR3 contains 16 residues, cysteine and phenylalanine counted. Left in the record is the CDR3 DNA by itself, 48 bases read in frame from the first base. From V the trimming removes 0 bases and from J it removes 5 bases, while the gene matches leave 8 bases of the junction unaccounted for.